A single sample gave rise to the 25 T cell receptor beta chains below, sequenced in a study of blood T cells in healthy people across ages. Combining a sample-barcoded 5' primer with a J-beta primer mix, a second PCR ran for 7 to 11 cycles. MiXCR, applied by TCRdb to the 5' RACE reads, yields one record per CDR3 protein. The table lists approximately 350,000 distinct CDR3 sequences, roughly half of them singletons. Material: blood. Every receptor here comes from a man aged 60-69 years in good health.

This clonotype was counted many times. CDR3 nucleotide sequence: TGCGCCAGCAGCTTGGCCGGGACTAGCGGGAGTAAGGATACGCAGTATTTT. Its protein product is CASSLAGTSGSKDTQYF. The chain has TRBV5-1 and TRBJ2-3, with 14 positions matching TRBD2. CDR1 is SGHRS and CDR2 is YFSETQ in the germline V gene. V shed 0 bases, J shed 6 bases, and the junction held 6 bases outside the gene matches. The CDR3 loop spans 17 amino acids.

About this clonotype: One junction end disagrees with the germline gene, perhaps due to a read error. The chain recombines TRBV3-1 with TRBJ1-5; possible D gene TRBD1, 6 bases. This CDR3 contains 15 residues. Germline CDR1 and CDR2: LGHDT and YNNKEL (reference sequence). CDR3 DNA: TGTGCCAACAGCCAAGATTTGGGGGCCCATCAGCCCCAGCATTTT. Its translation: CANSQDLGAHQPQHF.

The chain recombines TRBV20-1 with TRBJ2-1; D is perhaps TRBD1 or TRBD2 (5 bases each). Trimming cost V 3 bases and J 4 bases, with 10 bases left between them. This CDR3 has 13 residues. Germline CDR1 reads DFQATT; CDR2 reads SNEGSKA (reference sequence). In DNA form, the CDR3 reads TGCAGTGCTAGGGGACCAGAATACAATGAGCAGTTCTTC. Its translation is CSARGPEYNEQFF.

The V and J genes are TRBV28 and TRBJ2-1; D possibly corresponds to TRBD2 (7 bases). Germline lookup yields CDR1 MDHEN and CDR2 SYDVKM. With 5 bases removed from V and 3 bases from J, the gap between germline ends came to 14 bases. The CDR3 length is 15 residues. In nucleotides, the CDR3 is TGTGCCAGCAGTCGGGGGGAGGGGGACTACAATGAGCAGTTCTTC. Translation: CASSRGEGDYNEQFF.

In its sample, this clonotype was seen once. J is TRBJ2-3 and V is TRBV14; D might be TRBD2 (6 bases). The germline gives CDR1 SGHDN, CDR2 FVKESK. This CDR3 contains 15 residues. V dropped 3 bases and J dropped 1 base, with 11 bases sitting between them. The DNA for the CDR3 is TGTGCCAGCAGCCACCGGGAGCGTCGCACAGATACGCAGTATTTT. Its translation: CASSHRERRTDTQYF.

V is TRBV7-9 and J is TRBJ2-7; TRBD2 matches at 11 bases. The assigned J gene may be wrong: the sequence end matches TRBJ2-5 better. CDR1 SEHNR and CDR2 FQNEAQ come from the germline V gene (reference sequence). This CDR3 is built from 16 residues. The CDR3 coding sequence is TGTGCCAGCAGCTTAGAGAGACTAGCGGGATTAGAGACCCAGTACTTC. This sequence encodes CASSLERLAGLETQYF.

The CDR3 sequence: CASSLLLAFEQFF. For the CDR3, the DNA is TGTGCCAGCAGCTTGTTACTAGCATTTGAGCAGTTCTTC. The J gene is TRBJ2-1, the V gene TRBV5-5, with a tentative D call TRBD2 (6 bases). V was clipped by 1 base and J by 9 bases, with 11 bases between them. Germline-derived CDR1 and CDR2 are SGHKS and YYEKEE (reference sequence). The CDR3 spans 13 residues.

The table lists this clonotype with a few counts. V gene TRBV11-1 combines with J gene TRBJ2-1, with 8 positions matching TRBD1. Germline trimming cut 5 bases from V and 9 bases from J; bases unmatched to any gene: 3. The germline CDR1 and CDR2 sequences are SGHAT and FQDESV (reference sequence). CDR3 length equals 12 residues. The CDR3 spells CASSQDRAEQFF. The CDR3 coding sequence is TGTGCCAGCAGCCAGGACAGGGCTGAGCAGTTCTTC.

This clonotype has more than one count but fewer than ten. The rearrangement uses TRBV2 and TRBJ2-1, with D uncertain. Germline V gives CDR1 SNHLY, CDR2 FYNNEI. Deletions cut 3 bases from V and 9 bases from J, with 12 bases between. The CDR3 runs 13 residues. The CDR3 is CASSERELGEQFF. The CDR3 DNA reads TGTGCCAGCAGTGAGCGAGAGCTGGGTGAGCAGTTCTTC.

This clonotype was recorded once. The chain uses TRBV12-3 or TRBV12-4 and TRBJ2-7; TRBD1 agrees at 9 bases. This CDR3 spans 15 amino acids. J gave up 2 bases and V 2 bases, and 4 bases lay outside the gene matches. The CDR3 spells CASSLSGTGTYEQYF. The CDR3 nucleotides are TGTGCCAGCAGTTTATCGGGGACAGGGACCTACGAGCAGTACTTC.

In this sample, this clonotype turned up a few times. V usage is TRBV6-4 and J usage is TRBJ2-3; tentative D call: TRBD1 (5 bases). The ends were cut back, 3 bases at V and 0 bases at J, with 10 bases in the middle. Per the germline V gene, CDR1 is MRHNA and CDR2 is SNTAGT. This CDR3 comprises 15 residues. The CDR3 protein is CASSEGRDSTDTQYF. CDR3 in DNA: TGTGCCAGCAGTGAAGGCAGGGATAGCACAGATACGCAGTATTTT.

J is TRBJ2-1 and V is TRBV7-2; D not certain. CDR1 is SGHTA and CDR2 is FQGNSA in the germline V gene. CDR3 length: 16 residues. V lost 1 base and J 3 bases, leaving 13 bases between the germline ends. The CDR3 loop is CASSLGAVWLYNEQFF. The CDR3 DNA is TGTGCCAGCAGCTTAGGTGCAGTCTGGCTCTACAATGAGCAGTTCTTC.

The gene calls are TRBV29-1 and TRBJ2-3, with TRBD1 matching over 12 bases. V shed 6 bases, J shed 2 bases, and the junction held 12 bases outside the gene matches. Per the germline V gene, CDR1 is SQVTM and CDR2 is ANQGSEA. The CDR3 sequence is 17 residues long. Here the CDR3 reads CSVVILGQGAYTDTQYF. CDR3 DNA sequence: TGCAGCGTGGTTATTCTGGGACAGGGGGCGTACACAGATACGCAGTATTTT.

V and J are TRBV9 and TRBJ2-4; possibly TRBD2 for D (5 bases). The CDR3 extends over 13 amino acids. Germline V gene lookup returns CDR1 SGDLS and CDR2 YYNGEE. The V and J ends lost 4 bases and 3 bases respectively, with 8 bases between them. The CDR3 sequence: CASSSGGKNIQYF. In DNA, the CDR3 is TGTGCCAGCAGCTCCGGAGGCAAAAACATTCAGTACTTC.

The chain combines TRBV2 with TRBJ2-7; 7 nucleotides match TRBD2. The trim removed 6 bases at V and 2 bases at J, leaving 10 bases unmatched. Germline CDR1 is SNHLY and CDR2 is FYNNEI. The CDR3 is 15 residues long. The CDR3 nucleotides read TGTGCCAGCAGAGAGTCGGGGGGAGCTGCCTACGAGCAGTACTTC. Amino acid sequence: CASRESGGAAYEQYF.

This chain links TRBV15 with TRBJ2-6, with 8 bases that match TRBD1. The CDR3 extends over 20 amino acids. CDR1 and CDR2 (germline): LNHNV, YYDKDF (reference sequence). V was pared by 0 bases and J by 2 bases, with 12 bases of the junction left unmatched. Here the CDR3 reads CATSREIRTGLIPGANVLTF. CDR3 coding DNA: TGTGCCACCAGCAGAGAGATCAGGACAGGGTTGATTCCTGGGGCCAACGTCCTGACTTTC.

The genes are TRBV6-5 and TRBJ2-2; 8 bases map to TRBD1. Germline V gene lookup returns CDR1 MNHEY and CDR2 SVGAGI. V was pared by 0 bases and J by 5 bases, with 8 bases of the junction left unmatched. The CDR3 length is 17 residues. CDR3 region: CASSYSIGQGPTGELFF. The CDR3 DNA is TGTGCCAGCAGTTACTCGATAGGACAGGGACCGACCGGGGAGCTGTTTTTT.

The chain joins TRBV11-2 to TRBJ2-1; the D gene is possibly TRBD2 (5 bases). Trimming cost V 3 bases and J 0 bases, with 15 bases left between them. This CDR3 is 17 amino acids long. CDR1 is SGHAT and CDR2 is FQNNGV in the germline V gene. The CDR3 sequence: CASSFLGVGASYNEQFF. As DNA, the CDR3 is TGTGCCAGCAGCTTTCTCGGGGTGGGCGCCTCCTACAATGAGCAGTTCTTC. The full variable domain, completed using reference TRBV11-2 and TRBJ2-1, is EAGVAQSPRYKIIEKRQSVAFWCNPISGHATLYWYQQILGQGPKLLIQFQNNGVVDDSQLPKDRFSAERLKGVDSTLKIQPAKLEDSAVYLCASSFLGVGASYNEQFFGPGTRLTVL.

V usage is TRBV7-9 and J usage is TRBJ2-1, with D maybe TRBD2 (6 bases). V was shortened by 3 bases and J by 4 bases, with 22 bases between the two germline ends. The germline V gene encodes CDR1 SEHNR and CDR2 FQNEAQ (reference sequence). The CDR3 contains 18 residues. Here the CDR3 reads CASSFPPRDSGNYNEQFF. Written as DNA, the CDR3 is TGTGCCAGCAGCTTCCCCCCTAGGGATAGCGGTAATTACAATGAGCAGTTCTTC.

The chain links TRBV6-6 to TRBJ1-1, with TRBD1 identical over 7 bases. Losses at the gene ends were 7 bases for V and 3 bases for J; bases not matched to a gene: 8. Germline-derived CDR1 and CDR2 are MNHNY and SVGAGI (reference sequence). CDR3 length: 14 amino acids. As DNA, the CDR3 is TGTGCCAGCATTTTAGGACAGGCATACACTGAAGCTTTCTTT. Amino acids: CASILGQAYTEAFF.

J is TRBJ1-2 and V is TRBV7-9; D unresolved. V lost 1 base to trimming and J lost 4 bases, with 13 bases between them. The germline V gene has CDR1 SEHNR and CDR2 FQNEAQ (reference sequence). The CDR3 covers 15 residues. For the CDR3, the DNA is TGTGCCAGCAGCTTAGAGGGCCGGTCCCGCTATGGCTACACCTTC. It specifies CASSLEGRSRYGYTF.

The J gene is TRBJ1-1, the V gene TRBV4-3, with TRBD1 identical over 8 bases. The V gene's germline CDR1 is LGHNA and CDR2 YSLEER. Trimming at V came to 4 bases and at J to 1 base, leaving 11 bases not matched to a gene. This CDR3 has 17 amino acids. CDR3 region: CASSLSPGGQANTEAFF. The DNA of the CDR3 is TGCGCCAGCAGCCTCTCCCCCGGGGGACAGGCGAACACTGAAGCTTTCTTT.

This clonotype was picked up one time. The chain recombines TRBV15 with TRBJ2-1; 11 nucleotides match TRBD2. This CDR3 has 16 amino acids. Germline-derived CDR1 and CDR2 are LNHNV and YYDKDF (reference sequence). Trimming took 6 bases from V and 8 from J; bases not matched to a gene: 12. In DNA form, the CDR3 reads TGTGCCACCAGACCTGAAGTAGCGGGGGGGCGAGATGAGCAGTTCTTC. This gives the protein CATRPEVAGGRDEQFF. The variable domain in full, with the rest retrieved from reference TRBV15 and TRBJ2-1, is DAMVIQNPRYQVTQFGKPVTLSCSQTLNHNVMYWYQQKSSQAPKLLFHYYDKDFNNEADTPDNFQSRRPNTSFCFLDIRSPGLGDTAMYLCATRPEVAGGRDEQFFGPGTRLTVL.

The chain combines TRBV14 with TRBJ2-1; TRBD1 aligns across 8 bases. Germline V gene data show CDR1 as SGHDN and CDR2 as FVKESK. Unmatched junction bases numbered 9, after V lost 0 bases and J lost 5 bases. CDR3 length: 17 amino acids. The CDR3, as DNA: TGTGCCAGCAGCCAAGATTCAGGGGGCGCGAGGGACAATGAGCAGTTCTTC. The encoded protein is CASSQDSGGARDNEQFF.

The genes are TRBV20-1 and TRBJ2-4; TRBD1 might be the D (6 bases). The J call is doubtful: the DNA matches TRBJ2-7 better. The CDR3 is 14 amino acids. CDR1 and CDR2 (germline): DFQATT, SNEGSKA (reference sequence). In DNA form, the CDR3 reads TGCAGTGCTAGAGGTCTACAGGGAGTGTACGAGCAGTACTTC. It encodes CSARGLQGVYEQYF.